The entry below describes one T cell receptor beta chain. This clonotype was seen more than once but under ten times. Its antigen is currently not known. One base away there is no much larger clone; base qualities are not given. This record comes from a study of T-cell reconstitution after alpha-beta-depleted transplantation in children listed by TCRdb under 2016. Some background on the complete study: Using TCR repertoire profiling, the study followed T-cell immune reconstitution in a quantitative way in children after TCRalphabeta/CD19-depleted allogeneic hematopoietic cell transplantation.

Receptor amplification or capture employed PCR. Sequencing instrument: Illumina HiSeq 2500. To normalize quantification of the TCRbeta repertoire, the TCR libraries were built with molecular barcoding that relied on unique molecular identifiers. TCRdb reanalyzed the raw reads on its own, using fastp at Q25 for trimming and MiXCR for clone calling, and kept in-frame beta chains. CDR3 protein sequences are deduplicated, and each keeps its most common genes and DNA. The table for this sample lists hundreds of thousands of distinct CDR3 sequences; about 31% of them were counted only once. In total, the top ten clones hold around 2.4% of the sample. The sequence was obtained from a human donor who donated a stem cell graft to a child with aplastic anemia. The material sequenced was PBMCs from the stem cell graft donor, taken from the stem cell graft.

The CDR3 region: CASSPGTGYQPQHF. The nucleotides are TGTGCCAGCAGCCCCGGGACAGGGTATCAGCCCCAGCATTTT. The sequence joins TRBV12-3 or TRBV12-4 to TRBJ1-5; 9 bases in the junction line up with TRBD1. Relative to germline, V is missing 6 bases and J is missing 5 bases, with 5 bases of the junction outside any gene match. The CDR3 starts with the cysteine, ends with the phenylalanine, and has 14 residues. Kept here is only the CDR3 DNA, which spans 42 bases and is read in frame from base 1.